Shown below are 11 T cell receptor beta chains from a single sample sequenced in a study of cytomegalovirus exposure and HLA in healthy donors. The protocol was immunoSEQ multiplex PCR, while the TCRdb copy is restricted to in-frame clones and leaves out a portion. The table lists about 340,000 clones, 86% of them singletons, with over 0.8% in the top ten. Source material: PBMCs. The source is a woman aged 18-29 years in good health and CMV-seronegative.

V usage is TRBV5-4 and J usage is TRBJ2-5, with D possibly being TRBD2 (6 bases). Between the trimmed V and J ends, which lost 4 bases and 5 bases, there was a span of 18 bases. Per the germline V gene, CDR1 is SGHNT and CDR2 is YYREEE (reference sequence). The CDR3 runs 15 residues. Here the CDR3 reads CASSRQNSGGETQYF. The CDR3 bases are TGTGCCAGCAGCAGACAGAACTCAGGAGGGGAGACCCAGTACTTC.

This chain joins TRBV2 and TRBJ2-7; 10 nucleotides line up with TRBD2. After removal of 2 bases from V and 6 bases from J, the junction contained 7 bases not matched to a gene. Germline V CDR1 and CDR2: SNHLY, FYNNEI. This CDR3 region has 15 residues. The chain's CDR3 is CASSERGLAGAEQYF. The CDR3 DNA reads TGTGCCAGCAGTGAAAGAGGTCTAGCGGGAGCCGAGCAGTACTTC.

The chain's CDR3 is CSAGAENIQYF. CDR3 sequence (DNA): TGCAGTGCTGGGGCGGAAAACATTCAGTACTTC. The chain joins TRBV20-1 to TRBJ2-4; D might be TRBD1 (5 bases). The ends were cut back, 5 bases at V and 5 bases at J, with 7 bases in the middle. This CDR3 comprises 11 residues. Germline assignment: CDR1 DFQATT and CDR2 SNEGSKA (reference sequence).

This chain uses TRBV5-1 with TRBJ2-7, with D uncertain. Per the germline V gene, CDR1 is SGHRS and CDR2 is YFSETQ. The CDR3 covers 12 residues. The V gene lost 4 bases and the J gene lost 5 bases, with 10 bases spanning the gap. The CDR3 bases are TGCGCCAGCAGCACCACCCCGGACGAGCAGTACTTC. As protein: CASSTTPDEQYF.

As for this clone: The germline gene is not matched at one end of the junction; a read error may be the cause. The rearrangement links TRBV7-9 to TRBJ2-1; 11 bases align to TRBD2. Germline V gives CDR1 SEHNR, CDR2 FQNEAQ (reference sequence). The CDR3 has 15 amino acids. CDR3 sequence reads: CASSVAGGPNNEQFF. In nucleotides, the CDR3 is TGTGCCAGCAGCGTAGCGGGAGGGCCGAACAATGAGCAGTTCTTC.

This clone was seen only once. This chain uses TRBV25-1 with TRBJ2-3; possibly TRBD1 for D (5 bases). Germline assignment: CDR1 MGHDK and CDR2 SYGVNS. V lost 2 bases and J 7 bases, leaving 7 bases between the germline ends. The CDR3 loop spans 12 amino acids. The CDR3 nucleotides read TGTGCCAGCAGTGAACAGGGATATACGCAGTATTTT. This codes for CASSEQGYTQYF.

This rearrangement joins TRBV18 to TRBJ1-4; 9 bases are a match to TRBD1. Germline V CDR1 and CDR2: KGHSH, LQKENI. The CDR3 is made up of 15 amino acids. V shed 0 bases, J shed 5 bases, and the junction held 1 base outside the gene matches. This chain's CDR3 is CASSPPGTGNEKLFF. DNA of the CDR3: TGTGCCAGCTCACCACCGGGGACAGGGAATGAAAAACTGTTTTTT.

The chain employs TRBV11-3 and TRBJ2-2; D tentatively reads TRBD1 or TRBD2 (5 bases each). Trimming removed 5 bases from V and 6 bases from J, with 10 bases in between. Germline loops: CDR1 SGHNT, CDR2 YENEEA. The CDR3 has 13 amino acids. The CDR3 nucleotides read TGTGCCAGCAGCCTAGGGGAGTCCGGGGAGCTGTTTTTT. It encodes CASSLGESGELFF.

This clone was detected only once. CDR3 DNA: TGTGCCAGCACCAACTTGGGACTAGCGGGACTCCCTCACGAGGATACGCAGTATTTT. Translating gives CASTNLGLAGLPHEDTQYF. The chain joins TRBV27 to TRBJ2-3; 13 positions match TRBD2. This CDR3 region has 19 residues. With V trimmed by 7 bases and J by 6 bases, 19 bases remained unmatched. CDR1 is MNHEY and CDR2 is SMNVEV in the germline V gene (reference sequence).

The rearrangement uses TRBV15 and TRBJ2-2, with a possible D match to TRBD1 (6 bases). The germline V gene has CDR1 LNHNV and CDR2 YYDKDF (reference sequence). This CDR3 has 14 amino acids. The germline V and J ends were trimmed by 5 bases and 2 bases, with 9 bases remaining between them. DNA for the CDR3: TGTGCCACCAGCCGGACAGACAACACCGGGGAGCTGTTTTTT. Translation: CATSRTDNTGELFF.

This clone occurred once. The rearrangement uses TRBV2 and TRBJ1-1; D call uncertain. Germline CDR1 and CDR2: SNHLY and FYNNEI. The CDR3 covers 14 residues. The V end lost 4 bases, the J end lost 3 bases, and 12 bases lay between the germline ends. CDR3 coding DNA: TGTGCCAGCAGTGTCCCGGAGGTTGACACTGAAGCTTTCTTT. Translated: CASSVPEVDTEAFF.